The next 21 T cell receptor beta chains were all read from a single sample in a study of T cells in Graves' hyperthyroidism and ophthalmopathy. Amplification of TCR beta CDR3 regions used RNA as the template. With the HTBI primer set, the TCR CDR3 went through a first round of RT-PCR. TCRdb processed the multiplex PCR reads anew with MiXCR; each CDR3 protein has one entry. Here the sample spans roughly 560,000 distinct CDR3 sequences, roughly 14% being singletons. The sample taken for sequencing was blood. The receptors were sampled from a woman in her forties with Graves' ophthalmopathy.

The chain couples TRBV14 to TRBJ1-2; D possibly corresponds to TRBD1 (5 bases). CDR1 is SGHDN and CDR2 is FVKESK in the germline V gene. The CDR3 totals 19 residues. Trimming pared 1 base from V and 4 bases from J, leaving 25 bases between. The CDR3 loop reads CASSQVYGTAAPEPYGYTF. The CDR3, as DNA: TGTGCCAGCAGCCAAGTGTACGGGACGGCAGCCCCGGAGCCCTATGGCTACACCTTC.

This clonotype is a singleton in its sample. The J gene is TRBJ2-5, the V gene TRBV19; D possibly corresponds to TRBD1 (6 bases). Germline CDR1 LNHDA, CDR2 SQIVND (reference sequence). Trimming cost V 3 bases and J 5 bases, with 16 bases left between them. The CDR3 contains 15 residues. The CDR3 loop is CASSIRQAPRETQYF. The CDR3 DNA reads as TGTGCCAGTAGTATTCGACAGGCTCCCCGGGAGACCCAGTACTTC.

In its sample, this clonotype was seen many times. V is TRBV2 and J is TRBJ1-1; D might be TRBD1 (5 bases). The CDR3 runs 15 residues. Germline lookup yields CDR1 SNHLY and CDR2 FYNNEI. The V gene lost 2 bases and the J gene lost 6 bases, with 16 bases spanning the gap. The CDR3 DNA is TGTGCCAGCAGTGAATCGACCCGAGGGGACCCTGAAGCTTTCTTT. This gives the protein CASSESTRGDPEAFF.

This sequence joins TRBV25-1 and TRBJ2-2; 12 bases are shared with TRBD1. The CDR3 totals 18 residues. Germline V gene lookup returns CDR1 MGHDK and CDR2 SYGVNS. The junction had 9 bases not matched to a gene; V was cut back by 5 bases and J by 2 bases. CDR3: CASSSGTGGGTNTGELFF. For the CDR3, the DNA is TGTGCCAGCAGTTCGGGGACAGGGGGCGGAACAAACACCGGGGAGCTGTTTTTT.

This clonotype was picked up many times. This chain joins TRBV28 and TRBJ1-2; TRBD1 is a possible D gene (6 bases). The CDR3 spans 15 residues. Germline CDR1 and CDR2: MDHEN and SYDVKM. The V and J ends lost 5 bases and 5 bases respectively, with 18 bases between them. For the CDR3, the DNA is TGTGCCAGCAGTAGGCCTCCCCAGGGGCGGTATGGCTACACCTTC. Translating gives CASSRPPQGRYGYTF.

This chain links TRBV10-3 with TRBJ2-4; D ambiguous. With 2 bases removed from V and 6 bases from J, the gap between germline ends came to 5 bases. The CDR3 loop spans 12 amino acids. Looked up from germline, CDR1 is ENHRY and CDR2 is SYGVKD. The CDR3 spells CAISELGNIQYF. CDR3 nucleotide sequence: TGTGCCATCAGTGAGCTGGGAAACATTCAGTACTTC.

This clonotype occurred many times. This sequence joins TRBV29-1 and TRBJ2-5; possibly TRBD2 for D (5 bases). Germline V gene lookup returns CDR1 SQVTM and CDR2 ANQGSEA. This CDR3 comprises 12 residues. V lost 7 bases, J lost 3 bases, and 12 bases lay in between. CDR3 nucleotide sequence: TGCAGCGCCAGTTCCGGGGAAGAGACCCAGTACTTC. Translated: CSASSGEETQYF. The full variable domain, in which reference TRBV29-1 and TRBJ2-5 provide the parts outside the CDR3, is SAVISQKPSRDICQRGTSLTIQCQVDSQVTMMFWYRQQPGQSLTLIATANQGSEATYESGFVIDKFPISRPNLTFSTLTVSNMSPEDSSIYLCSASSGEETQYFGPGTRLLVL.

CDR3 DNA sequence: TGTGCCATCGGGTGGTCACAGGGCGAAACTGAAGCTTTCTTT. This sequence encodes CAIGWSQGETEAFF. The J gene is TRBJ1-1, the V gene TRBV10-3; perhaps TRBD1 as D (6 bases). This CDR3 spans 14 amino acids. V lost 8 bases and J lost 5, with 18 bases in between. The germline V gene has CDR1 ENHRY and CDR2 SYGVKD.

V and J are TRBV6-1 and TRBJ2-5, with D perhaps being TRBD1 or TRBD2 (5 bases each). Deletions cut 5 bases from V and 5 bases from J, with 21 bases between. Germline V gene sequence: CDR1 MNHNS, CDR2 SASEGT. CDR3 length equals 16 residues. The chain's CDR3 is CASSPGTRSARETQYF. CDR3 coding DNA: TGTGCCAGCAGTCCCGGGACCCGCTCCGCCAGGGAGACCCAGTACTTC.

In its sample, this clonotype was seen a few times. This chain joins TRBV20-1 and TRBJ2-2; no definite D call. Germline lookup yields CDR1 DFQATT and CDR2 SNEGSKA (reference sequence). Between the trimmed V and J ends, which lost 5 bases and 3 bases, there was a span of 13 bases. The CDR3 length is 14 residues. This CDR3 is CSADTASYTGELFF. The CDR3 DNA reads TGCAGTGCTGACACTGCCAGTTACACCGGGGAGCTGTTTTTT.

This clonotype was seen a few times. The rearrangement uses TRBV20-1 and TRBJ2-5; 14 bases line up with TRBD2. The CDR3 totals 16 residues. The V segment lost 3 bases and the J segment 5 bases; nucleotides outside the gene matches: 8. Germline loops: CDR1 DFQATT, CDR2 SNEGSKA (reference sequence). CDR3 loop: CSARPGTSGSGETQYF. In DNA, the CDR3 is TGCAGTGCTAGGCCTGGGACTAGCGGGAGCGGGGAGACCCAGTACTTC.

This clonotype occurred once. The CDR3 spells CASSQGIAGVETQYF. CDR3 bases: TGCGCCAGCAGCCAAGGGATAGCGGGAGTAGAGACCCAGTACTTC. The chain combines TRBV4-3 with TRBJ2-5; 9 bases are shared with TRBD2. This CDR3 contains 15 residues. Unmatched junction bases numbered 4, after V lost 1 base and J lost 4 bases. The germline V gene has CDR1 LGHNA and CDR2 YSLEER.

This clonotype was observed a handful of times. The chain has TRBV12-3 or TRBV12-4 and TRBJ2-5, with 10 bases fitting TRBD2. The CDR3 has 18 residues. Trimming at V came to 4 bases and at J to 4 bases, leaving 15 bases not matched to a gene. The CDR3 here is CASSSASGASGRGETQYF. The DNA of the CDR3 is TGTGCCAGCAGTTCAGCGTCGGGGGCTAGCGGGAGAGGAGAGACCCAGTACTTC.

This clonotype showed up many times. The genes are TRBV2 and TRBJ2-7; no clear D gene. V lost 3 bases and J lost 2, with 11 bases in between. Germline CDR1 and CDR2: SNHLY and FYNNEI. The CDR3 is made up of 14 amino acids. DNA of the CDR3: TGTGCCAGCAGTGAGGAGCTCCTTACCTACGAGCAGTACTTC. The encoded protein is CASSEELLTYEQYF.

Many counts were recorded for this clonotype. The CDR3 loop reads CASTEGPGEQYF. The CDR3 nucleotides read TGTGCCAGCACCGAGGGACCTGGTGAGCAGTACTTC. This chain links TRBV12-3 or TRBV12-4 with TRBJ2-7, with D perhaps given as TRBD1 or TRBD2 (5 bases each). V lost 7 bases to trimming and J lost 7 bases, with 14 bases between them. CDR3 size: 12 residues.

Comments on this clonotype: A clone one base away is much larger, so this may be a read error. This chain joins TRBV5-1 and TRBJ2-7; tentative D call: TRBD2 (5 bases). This CDR3 is 13 amino acids long. CDR1 is SGHRS, CDR2 YFSETQ, per germline. CDR3 region: CTSSWTSGGEQYF. The CDR3 DNA sequence: TGCACCAGCAGCTGGACGAGCGGAGGCGAGCAGTACTTC.

This clonotype was counted ten times or more. The J gene is TRBJ1-2, the V gene TRBV25-1, with 8 bases lining up with TRBD1. The junction had 11 bases not matched to a gene; V was cut back by 7 bases and J by 4 bases. CDR1 and CDR2 from the germline V gene are MGHDK and SYGVNS. The CDR3 has 15 amino acids. The CDR3 nucleotides are TGTGCCAGCACCACAGCGACAGGGGACCTCTATGGCTACACCTTC. This encodes CASTTATGDLYGYTF.

The table lists this clonotype with many counts. A read error may account for a junction end that differs from germline. V usage is TRBV20-1 and J usage is TRBJ1-2; TRBD1 might be the D (6 bases). CDR1 DFQATT and CDR2 SNEGSKA come from the germline V gene (reference sequence). The CDR3 runs to 13 residues. CDR3: CSVRQAGEDGYTF. DNA of the CDR3: TGCAGTGTTAGACAGGCGGGAGAGGATGGCTACACCTTC.

Points on this clonotype: A much more abundant neighbour one base away suggests this may be a read error. This chain uses TRBV20-1 with TRBJ1-2; 7 bases agree with TRBD1. Germline values: CDR1 DFQATT, CDR2 SNEGSKA (reference sequence). The CDR3 has 12 residues. The junction had 2 bases not matched to a gene; V was cut back by 3 bases and J by 4 bases. CDR3 amino acids: CSASPGGYGYTF. The CDR3, as DNA: TGCAGTGCTAGCCCAGGGGGCTATGGCTACACCTTC.

There are many counts of this clonotype. The V and J genes are TRBV29-1 and TRBJ2-3; D is possibly TRBD1 (6 bases). The ends were cut back, 7 bases at V and 0 bases at J, with 11 bases in the middle. Germline CDR1 is SQVTM and CDR2 is ANQGSEA. This CDR3 is built from 13 residues. The CDR3 loop is CSAPGQSTDTQYF. CDR3 nucleotides: TGCAGCGCACCGGGACAAAGCACAGATACGCAGTATTTT.

The V and J genes are TRBV28 and TRBJ1-1; TRBD1 matches at 7 bases. Germline V gives CDR1 MDHEN, CDR2 SYDVKM. The CDR3 totals 14 residues. V dropped 2 bases and J dropped 4; count of bases not matched to a gene: 4. The CDR3 spells CASSLTDRVTEAFF. CDR3 nucleotide sequence: TGTGCCAGCAGTTTAACTGACAGGGTCACTGAAGCTTTCTTT.